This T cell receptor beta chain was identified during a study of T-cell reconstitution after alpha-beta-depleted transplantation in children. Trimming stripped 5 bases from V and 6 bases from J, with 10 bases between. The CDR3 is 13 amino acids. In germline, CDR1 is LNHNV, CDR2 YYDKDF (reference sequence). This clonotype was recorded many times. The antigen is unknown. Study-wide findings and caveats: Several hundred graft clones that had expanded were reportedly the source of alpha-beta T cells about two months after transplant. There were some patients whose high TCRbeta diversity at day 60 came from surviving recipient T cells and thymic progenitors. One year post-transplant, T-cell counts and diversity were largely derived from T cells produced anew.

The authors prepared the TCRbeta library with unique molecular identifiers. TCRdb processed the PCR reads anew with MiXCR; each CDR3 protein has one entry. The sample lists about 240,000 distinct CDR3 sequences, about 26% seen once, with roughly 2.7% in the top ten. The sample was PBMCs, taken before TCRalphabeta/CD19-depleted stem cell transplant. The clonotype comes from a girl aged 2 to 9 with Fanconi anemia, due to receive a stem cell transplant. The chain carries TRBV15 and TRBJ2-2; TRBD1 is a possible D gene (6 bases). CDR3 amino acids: CATSAYRAGELFF. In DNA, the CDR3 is TGTGCCACCAGCGCCTACAGGGCCGGGGAGCTGTTTTTT.